This TCR beta chain emerged from a study of blood T cell repertoires in COVID-19. The V gene end was trimmed by 5 bases and the J gene end by 8 bases; junction bases not matched to a gene: 8. The CDR3 contains 15 residues. Germline V CDR1 and CDR2: LGHDT, YNNKEL (reference sequence). In the source study's methods: Reference gene primer amplification yielded estimated nucleated cell counts. Only in-frame clones appear in the TCRdb table, and some are missing; sequencing was by immunoSEQ multiplex PCR. V, J and clone size reflect that table, while D and trimming were determined from the DNA. The profile covers approximately 170,000 clones, with about nine tenths appearing a single time and around 24% taken by the ten largest.

The sequencing sample was made of peripheral blood. The clonotype originates from a man aged 55 to 70 with acute or convalescent COVID-19. The rearrangement uses TRBV3-1 (or the pseudogene TRBV3-2) and TRBJ1-4, with TRBD1 identical over 10 bases. The CDR3, as DNA: TGTGCCAGCAGCTTCGGGACAGGGGAGGGGGAAAAACTGTTTTTT. Translating it yields CASSFGTGEGEKLFF.